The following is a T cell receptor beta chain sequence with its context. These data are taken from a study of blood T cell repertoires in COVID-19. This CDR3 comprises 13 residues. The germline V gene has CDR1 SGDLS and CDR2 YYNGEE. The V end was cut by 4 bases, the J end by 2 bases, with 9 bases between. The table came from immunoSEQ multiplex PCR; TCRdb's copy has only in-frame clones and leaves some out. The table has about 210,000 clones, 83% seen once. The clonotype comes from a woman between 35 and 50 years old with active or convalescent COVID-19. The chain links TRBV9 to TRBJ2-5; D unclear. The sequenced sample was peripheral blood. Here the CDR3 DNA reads TGTGCCAGCAGCATCGGGTTTCAAGAGACCCAGTACTTC. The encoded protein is CASSIGFQETQYF.